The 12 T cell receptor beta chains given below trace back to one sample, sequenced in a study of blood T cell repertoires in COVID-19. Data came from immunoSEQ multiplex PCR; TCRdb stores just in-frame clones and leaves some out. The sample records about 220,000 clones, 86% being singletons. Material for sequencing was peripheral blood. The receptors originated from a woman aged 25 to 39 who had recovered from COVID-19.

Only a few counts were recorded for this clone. CDR3 sequence (DNA): TGTGCCAGCAGCCAAGTCCGGGATAGCAATCAGCCCCAGCATTTT. It translates to CASSQVRDSNQPQHF. The rearrangement links TRBV3-1 (or the pseudogene TRBV3-2) to TRBJ1-5, with no clear D. V was cut by 1 base and J by 0 bases, with 7 bases left in between. CDR1 is LGHDT and CDR2 is YNNKEL in the germline V gene (reference sequence). This CDR3 is 15 amino acids long.

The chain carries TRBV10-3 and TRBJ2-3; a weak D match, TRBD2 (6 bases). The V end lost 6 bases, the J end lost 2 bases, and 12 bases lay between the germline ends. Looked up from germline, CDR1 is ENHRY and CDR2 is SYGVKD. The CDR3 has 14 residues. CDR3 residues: CAIRGTGYTDTQYF. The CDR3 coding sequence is TGTGCCATCAGAGGGACTGGATACACAGATACGCAGTATTTT.

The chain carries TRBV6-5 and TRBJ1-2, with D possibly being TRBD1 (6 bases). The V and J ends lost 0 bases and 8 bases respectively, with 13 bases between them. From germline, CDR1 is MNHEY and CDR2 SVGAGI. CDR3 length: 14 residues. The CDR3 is CASSYSRGGLGYTF. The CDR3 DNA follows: TGTGCCAGCAGTTACTCTCGGGGGGGCTTGGGCTACACCTTC.

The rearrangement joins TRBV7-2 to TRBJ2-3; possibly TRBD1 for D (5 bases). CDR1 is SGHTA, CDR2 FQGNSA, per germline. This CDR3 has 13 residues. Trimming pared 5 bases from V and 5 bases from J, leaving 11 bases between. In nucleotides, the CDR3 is TGTGCCAGCAGCGTAAACCAGGGAGATACGCAGTATTTT. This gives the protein CASSVNQGDTQYF.

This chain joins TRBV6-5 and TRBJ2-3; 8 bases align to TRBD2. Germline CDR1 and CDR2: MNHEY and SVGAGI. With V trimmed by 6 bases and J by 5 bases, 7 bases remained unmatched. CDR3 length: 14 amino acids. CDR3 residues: CASRRPAGVDTQYF. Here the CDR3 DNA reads TGTGCCAGCAGGCGCCCAGCGGGGGTAGATACGCAGTATTTT.

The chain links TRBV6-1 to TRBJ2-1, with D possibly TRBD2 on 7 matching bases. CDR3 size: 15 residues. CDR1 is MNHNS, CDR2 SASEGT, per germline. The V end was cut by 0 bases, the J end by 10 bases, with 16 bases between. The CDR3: CASSEAMAGADEQFF. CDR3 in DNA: TGTGCCAGCAGTGAAGCTATGGCGGGGGCGGACGAGCAGTTCTTC.

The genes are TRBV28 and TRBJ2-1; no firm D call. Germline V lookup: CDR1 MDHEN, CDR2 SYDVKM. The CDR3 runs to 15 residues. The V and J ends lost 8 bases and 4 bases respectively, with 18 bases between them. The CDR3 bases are TGTGCCAGCGTTAACTCGCCCCCCCTTTACAATGAGCAGTTCTTC. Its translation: CASVNSPPLYNEQFF.

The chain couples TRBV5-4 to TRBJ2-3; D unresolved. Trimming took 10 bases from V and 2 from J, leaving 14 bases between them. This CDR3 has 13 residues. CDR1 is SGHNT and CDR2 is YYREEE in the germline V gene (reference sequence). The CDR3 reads CAVQYEHTDTQYF. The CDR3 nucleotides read TGTGCCGTACAATACGAACACACAGATACGCAGTATTTT.

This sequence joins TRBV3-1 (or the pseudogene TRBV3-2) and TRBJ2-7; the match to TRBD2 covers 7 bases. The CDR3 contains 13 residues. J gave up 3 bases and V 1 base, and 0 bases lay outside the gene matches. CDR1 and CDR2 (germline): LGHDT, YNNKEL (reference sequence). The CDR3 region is CASSQAGGYEQYF. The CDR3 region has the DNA TGTGCCAGCAGCCAAGCGGGGGGCTACGAGCAGTACTTC.

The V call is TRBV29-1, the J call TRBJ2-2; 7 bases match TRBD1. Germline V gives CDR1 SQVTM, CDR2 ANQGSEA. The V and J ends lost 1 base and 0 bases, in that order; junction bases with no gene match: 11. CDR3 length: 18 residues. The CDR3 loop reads CSVEGGAYRGSNTGELFF. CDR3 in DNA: TGCAGCGTTGAAGGAGGGGCCTACAGGGGCTCGAACACCGGGGAGCTGTTTTTT.

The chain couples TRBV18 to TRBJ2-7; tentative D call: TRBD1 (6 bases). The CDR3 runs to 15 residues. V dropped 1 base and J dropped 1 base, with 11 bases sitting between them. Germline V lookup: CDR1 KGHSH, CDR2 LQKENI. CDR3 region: CASSPLPDSSYEQYF. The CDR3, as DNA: TGTGCCAGCTCACCACTTCCGGACAGTTCCTACGAGCAGTACTTC.

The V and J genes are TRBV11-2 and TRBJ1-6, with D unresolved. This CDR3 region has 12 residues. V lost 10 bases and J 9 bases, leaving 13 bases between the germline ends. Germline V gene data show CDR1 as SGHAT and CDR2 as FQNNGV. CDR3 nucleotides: TGTGCCACCGCCCAAACTGGTTCACCCCTCCACTTT. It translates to CATAQTGSPLHF. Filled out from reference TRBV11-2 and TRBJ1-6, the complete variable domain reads EAGVAQSPRYKIIEKRQSVAFWCNPISGHATLYWYQQILGQGPKLLIQFQNNGVVDDSQLPKDRFSAERLKGVDSTLKIQPAKLEDSAVYLCATAQTGSPLHFGNGTRLTVT.